The rows below give T cell receptor beta chains drawn from one sample of a study of beta chain features in type 1 diabetes. The protocol was immunoSEQ multiplex PCR, while the TCRdb copy is restricted to in-frame clones and leaves out a portion. The sample consists of 400,000 or so clones, roughly 9.8% of them appearing once. Sequenced: central memory CD4+ T cells from blood. The receptors were gathered from a man younger than 45 with type 1 diabetes. Both conserved end residues are part of each CDR3. D genes are given only for firm matches. Clone size is given for some rows only: seen once, a few or many times, or a class if the clone is expanded.

V gene	J gene	clone size	D gene	CDR3 DNA	CDR3 protein
TRBV29-1	TRBJ2-5	.	.	TGCAGCGTTGATTCCGGAAAAAGAGAGGCCCAGTACTTC	CSVDSGKREAQYF
TRBV21-1	TRBJ2-5	few	.	TGTGCCAGCAGCACCGGGACTAGCGGGAGAGGGGAGACCCAGTACTTC	CASSTGTSGRGETQYF
TRBV6-5	TRBJ2-2	few	.	TGTGCCAGCAGTTACTCGGGAAGGGATTGGGGCGGGGAGCTGTTTTTT	CASSYSGRDWGGELFF
TRBV7-8	TRBJ2-5	.	.	TGTGCCAGCAGCTTAGCGGGGGGAGCTTACGACGCCCGGCGGACCCAGTACTTC	CASSLAGGAYDARRTQYF
TRBV5-1	TRBJ2-7	.	TRBD2	TGCGCCAGCAGCTTGGGGGTAGCGGGAGCCTACGAGCAGTACTTC	CASSLGVAGAYEQYF
TRBV7-2	TRBJ2-3	.	.	TGTGCCAGCAGCCCCGGACACCTTAGCACAGATACGCAGTATTTT	CASSPGHLSTDTQYF
TRBV28	TRBJ2-3	few	.	TGTGCCAGCAGTTTTAAGGGGTTGGGCACAGATACGCAGTATTTT	CASSFKGLGTDTQYF
TRBV7-8	TRBJ1-5	few	.	TGTGCCAGCAGCTTAGGAGCGAGGGAGGCTCAGCCCCAGCATTTT	CASSLGAREAQPQHF
TRBV7-7	TRBJ2-5	few	.	TGTGCCAGCAGCCGCGGGACCTCGTACCAAGAGACCCAGTACTTC	CASSRGTSYQETQYF
TRBV10-3	TRBJ1-4	few	TRBD1	TGTGCCATCAGGGGGGACAGTGGGGAAAAACTGTTTTTT	CAIRGDSGEKLFF
TRBV10-3	TRBJ1-6	.	.	TGTGCCATCAGTAAAGACAACAATTCACCCCTCCACTTT	CAISKDNNSPLHF
TRBV18	TRBJ2-1	.	.	TGTGCCAGCTCACCCCCCAGCCAGGATGAGCAGTTCTTC	CASSPPSQDEQFF
TRBV30	TRBJ1-3	few	.	TGTGCCTGGGGGATCGGACGGTCCGACTCTGGAAACACCATATATTTT	CAWGIGRSDSGNTIYF
TRBV10-2	TRBJ2-2	few	.	TGCGCCAGCAGCGGGGCGCTCGGCACCGGGGAGCTGTTTTTT	CASSGALGTGELFF